Each of the 6 T cell receptor beta chains below was sequenced from the same sample in a study of brain T cells in children with intractable seizures. Libraries were prepared by immunoSEQ multiplex PCR; TCRdb keeps only in-frame clonotypes and omits some of them. The sample carries 110,000 or so clones, roughly 94% recorded once. The sample consisted of peripheral blood, taken at surgery. These TCRs come from a boy younger than two with hemimegalencephaly and intractable seizures.

The rearrangement links TRBV7-9 to TRBJ2-6, with 8 bases aligning to TRBD1. This CDR3 contains 15 residues. CDR1 is SEHNR and CDR2 is FQNEAQ in the germline V gene (reference sequence). Trimming removed 2 bases from V and 4 bases from J; junction bases left unmatched: 1. Here the CDR3 reads CASSLQGAGANVLTF. CDR3 nucleotide sequence: TGTGCCAGCAGCTTACAGGGGGCGGGGGCCAACGTCCTGACTTTC.

The chain is built from TRBV4-2 and TRBJ2-3, with 8 bases identical to TRBD2. Germline V gene sequence: CDR1 LGHNA, CDR2 YNFKEQ. V gave up 0 bases and J gave up 2 bases; unmatched junction bases: 4. The CDR3 is 16 amino acids. CDR3 nucleotides: TGTGCCAGCAGCCAAGATGGCGGGGGGTTCACAGATACGCAGTATTTT. This sequence encodes CASSQDGGGFTDTQYF.

The chain links TRBV10-3 to TRBJ2-1; D might be TRBD1 or TRBD2, each matching 5 bases. The CDR3 contains 16 residues. Between the trimmed V and J ends, which lost 10 bases and 8 bases, there was a span of 27 bases. CDR1 ENHRY and CDR2 SYGVKD come from the germline V gene. The DNA of the CDR3 is TGTGCCACCGCCGCAACAACGGGACCCCCCGGCCATGAGCAGTTCTTC. Its translation is CATAATTGPPGHEQFF.

The rearrangement uses TRBV30 and TRBJ2-1, with D uncertain. The CDR3 is made up of 11 amino acids. Per germline, CDR1 GTSNPN and CDR2 SVGIG (reference sequence). Deletions cut 4 bases from V and 1 base from J, with 2 bases between. The CDR3 nucleotides read TGTGCCTGGAAATCCTACAATGAGCAGTTCTTC. It codes for CAWKSYNEQFF.

The J gene is TRBJ2-3, the V gene TRBV15; tentatively, D is TRBD2 (5 bases). The CDR3 consists of 16 residues. Trimming removed 3 bases from V and 0 bases from J, with 13 bases in between. Germline lookup yields CDR1 LNHNV and CDR2 YYDKDF (reference sequence). The CDR3 loop reads CATSRGSGVSTDTQYF. The CDR3 DNA reads TGTGCCACCAGCAGGGGGTCCGGGGTCAGCACAGATACGCAGTATTTT.

This sequence joins TRBV7-2 and TRBJ2-7; TRBD2 matches 7 bases. Germline loops: CDR1 SGHTA, CDR2 FQGNSA. Trimming removed 5 bases from V and 7 bases from J; junction bases left unmatched: 8. The CDR3 length is 13 residues. CDR3 bases: TGTGCCAGCAGCCCCTCGGGGGGATGGGAGCAGTACTTC. Its translation is CASSPSGGWEQYF.